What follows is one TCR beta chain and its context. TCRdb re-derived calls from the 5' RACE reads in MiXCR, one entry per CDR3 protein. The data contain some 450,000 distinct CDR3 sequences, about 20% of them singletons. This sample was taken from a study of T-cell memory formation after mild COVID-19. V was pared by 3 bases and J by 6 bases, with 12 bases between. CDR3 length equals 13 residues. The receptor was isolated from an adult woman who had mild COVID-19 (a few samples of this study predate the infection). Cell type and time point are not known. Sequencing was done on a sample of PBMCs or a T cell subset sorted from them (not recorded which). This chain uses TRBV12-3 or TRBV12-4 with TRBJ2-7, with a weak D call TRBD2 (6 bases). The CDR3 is CASSLEGDGEQYF. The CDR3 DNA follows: TGTGCCAGCAGTTTGGAGGGAGACGGCGAGCAGTACTTC.